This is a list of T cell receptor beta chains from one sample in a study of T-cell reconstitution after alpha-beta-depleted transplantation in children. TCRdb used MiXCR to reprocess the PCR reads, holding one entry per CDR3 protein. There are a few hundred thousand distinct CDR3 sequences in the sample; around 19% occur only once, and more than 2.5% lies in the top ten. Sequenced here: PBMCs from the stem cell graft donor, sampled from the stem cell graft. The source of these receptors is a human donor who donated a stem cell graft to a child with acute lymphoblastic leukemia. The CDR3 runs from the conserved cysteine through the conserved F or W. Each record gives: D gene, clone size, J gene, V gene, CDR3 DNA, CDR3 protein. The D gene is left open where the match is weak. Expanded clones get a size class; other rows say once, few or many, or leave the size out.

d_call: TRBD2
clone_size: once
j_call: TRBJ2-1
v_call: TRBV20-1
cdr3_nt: TGCAGTGCTAGAGGGAGACTAGCGGGAGAACCGAGCTCCTACAATGAGCAGTTCTTC
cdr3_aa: CSARGRLAGEPSSYNEQFF

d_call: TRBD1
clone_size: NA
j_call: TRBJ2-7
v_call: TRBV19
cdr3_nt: TGTGCCAGTAGTACACCAGGGGGCGAGCAGTACTTC
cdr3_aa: CASSTPGGEQYF

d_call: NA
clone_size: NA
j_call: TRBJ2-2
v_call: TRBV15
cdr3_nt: TGTGCCACCAGCAGAGATACGGGGGTCGGGATCGGGGAGCTGTTTTTT
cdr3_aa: CATSRDTGVGIGELFF

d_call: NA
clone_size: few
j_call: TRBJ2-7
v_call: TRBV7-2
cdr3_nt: TGTGCCAGCAGCGCCCCCCCAGGGATGCCCTACGAGCAGTACTTC
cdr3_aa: CASSAPPGMPYEQYF

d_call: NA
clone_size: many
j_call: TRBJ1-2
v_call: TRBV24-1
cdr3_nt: TGTGCCACCAGTGACCCAGGGACCTATGGCTACACCTTC
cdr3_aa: CATSDPGTYGYTF

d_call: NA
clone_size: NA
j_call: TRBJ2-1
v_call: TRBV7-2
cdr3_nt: TGTGCCAGCAGCTTATCTACGGGAGCCTACAATGAGCAGTTCTTC
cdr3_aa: CASSLSTGAYNEQFF

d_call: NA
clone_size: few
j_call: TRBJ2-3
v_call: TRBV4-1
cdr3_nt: TGCGCCAGCAGCCATGTGGGAGACCCAGATACGCAGTATTTT
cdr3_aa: CASSHVGDPDTQYF

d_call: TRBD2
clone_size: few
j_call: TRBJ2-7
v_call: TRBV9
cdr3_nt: TGTGCCAGCAGCGTAGGAGGCGGACTAGCGGGACTCGACGAGCAGTACTTC
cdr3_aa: CASSVGGGLAGLDEQYF

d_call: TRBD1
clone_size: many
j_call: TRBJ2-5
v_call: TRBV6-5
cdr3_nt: TGTGCCAGCAGTTCGGGACAGGGCCTTTGGGAGACCCAGTACTTC
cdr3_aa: CASSSGQGLWETQYF

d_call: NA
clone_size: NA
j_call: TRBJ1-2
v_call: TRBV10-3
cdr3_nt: TGTGCCATCCCCCAGGGGCCAGGCTACACCTTC
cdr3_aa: CAIPQGPGYTF

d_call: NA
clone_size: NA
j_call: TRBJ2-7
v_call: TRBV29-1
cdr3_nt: TGCAGCGTTGAAGGCGAGGTCTCCGAGCAGTACTTC
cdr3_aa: CSVEGEVSEQYF

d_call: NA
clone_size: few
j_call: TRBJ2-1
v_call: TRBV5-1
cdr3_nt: TGCGCCAGCAGCCAACTCTTCGGACTGGGATACAATGAGCAGTTCTTC
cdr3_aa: CASSQLFGLGYNEQFF

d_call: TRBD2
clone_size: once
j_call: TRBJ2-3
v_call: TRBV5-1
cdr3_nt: TGCGCCAGCAGTACGGGACTAGCGGGGGCCACAGATACGCAGTATTTT
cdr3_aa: CASSTGLAGATDTQYF

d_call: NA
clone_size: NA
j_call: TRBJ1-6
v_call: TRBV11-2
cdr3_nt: TGTGCCAGCAGCCCGAGTCTCCGGGACCCGTATTGTTTT
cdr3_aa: CASSPSLRDPYCF

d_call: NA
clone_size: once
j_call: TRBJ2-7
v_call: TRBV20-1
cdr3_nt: TGCAGTGCTCGCCTCTCTCCAACGATCTACGAGCAGTACTTC
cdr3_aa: CSARLSPTIYEQYF

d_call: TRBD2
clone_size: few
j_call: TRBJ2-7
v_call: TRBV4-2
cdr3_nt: TGTGCCAGCAGCCAATACTTTAGCGGGAGTGGGTCCTACGAGCAGTACTTC
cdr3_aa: CASSQYFSGSGSYEQYF

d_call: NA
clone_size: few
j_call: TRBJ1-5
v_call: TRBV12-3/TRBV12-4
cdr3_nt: TGTGCCAGCAGTAGCCGGGACGAAAATCAGCCCCAGCATTTT
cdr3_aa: CASSSRDENQPQHF

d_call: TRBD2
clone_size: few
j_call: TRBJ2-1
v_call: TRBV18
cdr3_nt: TGTGCCAGCTCGACCCTAGCGGGAGGGTTCCATGAGCAGTTCTTC
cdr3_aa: CASSTLAGGFHEQFF

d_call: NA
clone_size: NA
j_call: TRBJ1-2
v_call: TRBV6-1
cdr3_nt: TGTGCCAGCAGGTCAGGGACCACTAACTATGGCTACACCTTC
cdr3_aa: CASRSGTTNYGYTF

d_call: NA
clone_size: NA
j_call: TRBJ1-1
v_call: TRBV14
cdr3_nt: TGTGCCAGCAGCCCCCAGATAGAGACTGAAGCTTTCTTT
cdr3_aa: CASSPQIETEAFF

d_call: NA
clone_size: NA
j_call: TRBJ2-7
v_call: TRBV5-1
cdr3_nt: TGCGCCAGCAGCTTAAGCCTACCCAGCGAGCAGTACTTC
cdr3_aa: CASSLSLPSEQYF

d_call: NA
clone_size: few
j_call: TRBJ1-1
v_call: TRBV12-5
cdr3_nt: TGTGCTAGTGGTTTGGGGGGAAAGGGCACTGAAGCTTTCTTT
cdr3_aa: CASGLGGKGTEAFF

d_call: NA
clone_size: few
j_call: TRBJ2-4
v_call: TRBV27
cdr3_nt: TGTGCCAGCCAAAGCGACCACGAGGCCAAAAACATTCAGTACTTC
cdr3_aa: CASQSDHEAKNIQYF

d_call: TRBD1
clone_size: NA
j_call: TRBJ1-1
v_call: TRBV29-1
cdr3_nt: TGCAGCGTTGCCGGGACAGGGCAGACTGAAGCTTTCTTT
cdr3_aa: CSVAGTGQTEAFF

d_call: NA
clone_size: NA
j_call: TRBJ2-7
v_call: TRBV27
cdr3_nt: TGTGCCAGCAGTTTACACGGGAGCCTCTCCTACGAGCAGTACTTC
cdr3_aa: CASSLHGSLSYEQYF

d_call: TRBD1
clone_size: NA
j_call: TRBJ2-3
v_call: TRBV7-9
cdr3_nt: TGTGCCAGCAGCTTGGACAGGGGGGTTGCTGGCACAGATACGCAGTATTTT
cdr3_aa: CASSLDRGVAGTDTQYF

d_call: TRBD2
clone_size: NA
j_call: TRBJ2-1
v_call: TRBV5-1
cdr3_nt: TGCGCCAGCAGCTTGACCCTAGCGGGAGGATCCTACAATGAGCAGTTCTTC
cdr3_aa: CASSLTLAGGSYNEQFF

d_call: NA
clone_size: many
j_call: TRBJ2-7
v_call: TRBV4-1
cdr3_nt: TGCGCCAGCAGCCAAGAGGCTAGCTCCTACGAGCAGTACTTC
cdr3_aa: CASSQEASSYEQYF

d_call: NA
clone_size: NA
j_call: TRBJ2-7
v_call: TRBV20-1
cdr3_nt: TGCAGTGCTAGAGATCTTCGGGCAGCTTCCGCCTACGAGCAGTACTTC
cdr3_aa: CSARDLRAASAYEQYF

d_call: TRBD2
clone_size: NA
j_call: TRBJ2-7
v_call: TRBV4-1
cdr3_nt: TGCGCCAGCAGCCAAGAACGACTAGCGGGATACGAGCAGTACTTC
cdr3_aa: CASSQERLAGYEQYF

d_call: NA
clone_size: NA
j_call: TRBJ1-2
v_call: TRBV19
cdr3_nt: TGTGCCAGTAGTATGGGACTCCCCTATGGCTACACCTTC
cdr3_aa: CASSMGLPYGYTF

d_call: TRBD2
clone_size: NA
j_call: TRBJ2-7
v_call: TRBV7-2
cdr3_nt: TGTGCCAGCAGCTTGCTAGCGGGAGGGGCCTACGAGCAGTACTTC
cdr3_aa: CASSLLAGGAYEQYF

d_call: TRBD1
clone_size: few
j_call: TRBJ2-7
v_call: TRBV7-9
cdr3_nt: TGTGCCAGCAGCTTAGTAGCAGGGGGTGAGGACGAGCAGTACTTC
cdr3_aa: CASSLVAGGEDEQYF

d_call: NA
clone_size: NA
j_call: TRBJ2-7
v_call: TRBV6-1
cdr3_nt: TGTGCCAGCAGTCCCGTGTTAGCCCCCAAGGTCCCCGAGCAGTACTTC
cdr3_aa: CASSPVLAPKVPEQYF

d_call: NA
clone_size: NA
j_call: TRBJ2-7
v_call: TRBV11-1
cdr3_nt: TGTGCCAGCAGCCCTCTAAGAGACCGGACTCACTCCTACGAGCAGTACTTC
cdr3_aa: CASSPLRDRTHSYEQYF

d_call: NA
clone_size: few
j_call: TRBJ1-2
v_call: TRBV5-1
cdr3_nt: TGCGCCAGCAGCTTGAACGGGAAGGAAGGCTACACCTTC
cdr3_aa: CASSLNGKEGYTF

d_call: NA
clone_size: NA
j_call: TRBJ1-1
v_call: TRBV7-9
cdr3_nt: TGTGCCAGCAGCTTAAATGGGGCTGATGAAGCTTTCTTT
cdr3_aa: CASSLNGADEAFF

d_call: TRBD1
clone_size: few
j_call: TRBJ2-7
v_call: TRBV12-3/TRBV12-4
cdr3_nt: TGTGCCAGCAGCGGGACAGGTTTCGACTACGAGCAGTACTTC
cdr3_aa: CASSGTGFDYEQYF

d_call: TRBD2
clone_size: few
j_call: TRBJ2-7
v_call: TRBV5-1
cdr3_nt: TGCGCCAGCAGCTCTAATAGCGGGAGTCGCTACGAGCAGTACTTC
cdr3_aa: CASSSNSGSRYEQYF

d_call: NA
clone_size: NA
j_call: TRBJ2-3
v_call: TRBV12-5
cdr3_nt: TGTGCTAGTGGTCAGATCCCAGGGCTCCATAGCACAGATACGCAGTATTTT
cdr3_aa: CASGQIPGLHSTDTQYF

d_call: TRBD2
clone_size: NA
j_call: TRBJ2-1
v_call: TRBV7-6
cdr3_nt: TGTGCCAGCAGCGGCGGACTAGCGTGGCATGAGCAGTTCTTC
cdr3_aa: CASSGGLAWHEQFF

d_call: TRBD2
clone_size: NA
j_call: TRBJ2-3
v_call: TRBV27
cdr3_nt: TGTGCCAGAGAGCGGGAGTATAACACAGATACGCAGTATTTT
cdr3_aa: CAREREYNTDTQYF

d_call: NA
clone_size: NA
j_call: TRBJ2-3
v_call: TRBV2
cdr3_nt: TGTGCCAGCAAGACCTTCAGGAGCGTTAGCACAGATACGCAGTATTTT
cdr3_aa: CASKTFRSVSTDTQYF

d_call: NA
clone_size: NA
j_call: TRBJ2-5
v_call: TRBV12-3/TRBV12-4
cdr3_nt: TGTGCCAGCAGTGACTTGCAGCAAGAGACCCAGTACTTC
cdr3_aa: CASSDLQQETQYF

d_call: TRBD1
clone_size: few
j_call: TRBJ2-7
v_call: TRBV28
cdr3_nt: TGTGCCAGCAGAGTTCTCGGGACAGGGGGGTCCTACGAGCAGTACTTC
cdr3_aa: CASRVLGTGGSYEQYF

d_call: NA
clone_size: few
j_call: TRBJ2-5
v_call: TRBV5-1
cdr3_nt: TGCGCCAGCAGCTTGGACGGGATGGGAGAGACCCAGTACTTC
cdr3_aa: CASSLDGMGETQYF

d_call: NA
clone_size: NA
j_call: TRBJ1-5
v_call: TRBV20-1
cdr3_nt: TGCAGTGCTAGAGATCAAGATTGGGGAGGAGGGCCCCAGCATTTT
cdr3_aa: CSARDQDWGGGPQHF

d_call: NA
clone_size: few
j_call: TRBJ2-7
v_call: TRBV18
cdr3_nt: TGTGCCAGCTCACCACCGGCTTTTAACGAGCAGTACTTC
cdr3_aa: CASSPPAFNEQYF

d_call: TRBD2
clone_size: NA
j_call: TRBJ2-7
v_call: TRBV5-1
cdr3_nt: TGCGCCAGTTCCGGGACTAGCGGGAGTAACGAGCAGTACTTC
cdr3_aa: CASSGTSGSNEQYF

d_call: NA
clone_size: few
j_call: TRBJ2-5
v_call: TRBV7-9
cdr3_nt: TGTGCCAGCAGCTTAGTGTTCCAAGAGACCCAGTACTTC
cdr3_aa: CASSLVFQETQYF

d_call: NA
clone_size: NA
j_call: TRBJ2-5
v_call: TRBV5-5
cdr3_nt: TGTGCCAGCAGCTTTACACGTGGTGAAGAGACCCAGTACTTC
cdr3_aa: CASSFTRGEETQYF

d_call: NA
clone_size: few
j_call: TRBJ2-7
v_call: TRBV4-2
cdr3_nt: TGTGCCAGCAGCCAAGATCGGAATCGGGAACTAGACGAGCAGTACTTC
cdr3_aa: CASSQDRNRELDEQYF

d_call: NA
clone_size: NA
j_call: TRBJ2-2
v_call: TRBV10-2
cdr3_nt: TGCGCCAGCACGGGCCTTACCGGGGAGCTGTTTTTT
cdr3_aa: CASTGLTGELFF

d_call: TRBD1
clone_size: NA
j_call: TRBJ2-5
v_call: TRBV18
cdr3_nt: TGTGCCAGCTCACCCAACCCGGGACAGCAAGAGACCCAGTACTTC
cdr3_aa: CASSPNPGQQETQYF

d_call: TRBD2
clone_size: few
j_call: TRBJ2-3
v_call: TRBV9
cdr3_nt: TGTGCCAGCAGCGCTGTGAGGGGACTAGCGGCCCTCGGGGGGTCGGATACGCAGTATTTT
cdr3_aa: CASSAVRGLAALGGSDTQYF

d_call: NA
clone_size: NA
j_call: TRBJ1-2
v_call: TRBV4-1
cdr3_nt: TGCGCCAGCAGGGAAACGGGCCGGAACTATGGCTACACCTTC
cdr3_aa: CASRETGRNYGYTF

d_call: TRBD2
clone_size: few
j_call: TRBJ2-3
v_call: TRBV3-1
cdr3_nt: TGTGCCAGCAGCCTCGAGCGGGAGATTGGCACAGATACGCAGTATTTT
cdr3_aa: CASSLEREIGTDTQYF